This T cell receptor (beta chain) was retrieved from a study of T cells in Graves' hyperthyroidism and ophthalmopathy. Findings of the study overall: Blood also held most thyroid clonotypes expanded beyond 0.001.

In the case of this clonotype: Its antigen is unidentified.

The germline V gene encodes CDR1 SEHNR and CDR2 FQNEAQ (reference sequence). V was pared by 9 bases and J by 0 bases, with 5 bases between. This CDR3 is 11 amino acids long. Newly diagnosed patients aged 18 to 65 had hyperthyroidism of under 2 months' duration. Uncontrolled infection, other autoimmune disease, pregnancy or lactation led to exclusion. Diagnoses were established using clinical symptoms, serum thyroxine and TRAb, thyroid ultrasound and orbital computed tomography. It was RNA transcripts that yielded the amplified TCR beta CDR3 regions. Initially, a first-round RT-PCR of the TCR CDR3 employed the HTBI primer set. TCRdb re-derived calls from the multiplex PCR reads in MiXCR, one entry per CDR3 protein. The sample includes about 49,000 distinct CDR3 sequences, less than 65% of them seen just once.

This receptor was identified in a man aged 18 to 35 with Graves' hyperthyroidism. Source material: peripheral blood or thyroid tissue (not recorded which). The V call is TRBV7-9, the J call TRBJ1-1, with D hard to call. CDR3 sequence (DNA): TGTGCCAGTGGACTGAACACTGAAGCTTTCTTT. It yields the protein CASGLNTEAFF.